The 14 T cell receptor beta chains below all came from one sample that was sequenced in a study of OX40 agonist ivuxolimab in advanced cancers. Sequencing used immunoSEQ multiplex PCR; TCRdb keeps in-frame clones, though not all of them. Of roughly 75,000 clones in the sample, roughly 90% were seen once. The starting material was CD4+ or CD8+ T cells sorted from blood, obtained in a trial of the OX40 agonist ivuxolimab. Receptor source: an adult with an advanced solid tumor such as melanoma, head and neck, liver or kidney cancer.

This clone was counted between two and nine times. This chain connects TRBV27 to TRBJ1-5, with a tentative D call TRBD1 (5 bases). V was shortened by 5 bases and J by 4 bases, with 12 bases between the two germline ends. This CDR3 is 14 amino acids long. Germline loops: CDR1 MNHEY, CDR2 SMNVEV (reference sequence). The CDR3 bases are TGTGCCAGCAGTCCGAGACAGATGAATCAGCCCCAGCATTTT. This encodes CASSPRQMNQPQHF.

The V gene is TRBV30, the J gene TRBJ1-6, with TRBD1 matching over 12 bases. V lost 5 bases to trimming and J lost 10 bases; unmatched junction nucleotides: 12. Germline loops: CDR1 GTSNPN, CDR2 SVGIG (reference sequence). CDR3 size: 16 residues. The CDR3 sequence is CAWAVPGQGARSPLHF. As DNA, the CDR3 is TGTGCCTGGGCTGTCCCGGGACAGGGGGCGCGATCACCCCTCCACTTT.

V usage is TRBV11-1 and J usage is TRBJ1-1; D is perhaps TRBD1 (5 bases). The CDR3 contains 15 residues. Germline CDR1 is SGHAT and CDR2 is FQDESV (reference sequence). V dropped 4 bases and J dropped 5 bases, with 17 bases sitting between them. CDR3 residues: CASSSGTPVKTEAFF. The CDR3 bases are TGTGCCAGCAGCTCCGGGACCCCGGTCAAAACTGAAGCTTTCTTT.

The chain has TRBV10-3 and TRBJ2-3; 9 bases are shared with TRBD2. V lost 3 bases to trimming and J lost 2 bases; unmatched junction nucleotides: 6. This CDR3 contains 16 residues. Germline CDR1 and CDR2: ENHRY and SYGVKD. CDR3: CAISDPSGDYTDTQYF. Here the CDR3 DNA reads TGTGCCATCAGTGACCCTAGCGGGGATTACACAGATACGCAGTATTTT.

The J gene is TRBJ1-6, the V gene TRBV4-1; D call uncertain. Germline V CDR1 and CDR2: MGHRA, YSYEKL. Trimming left V 1 base short and J 9 bases short, with 13 bases between. This CDR3 is built from 15 residues. CDR3 residues: CASSQASAAGSPLHF. The CDR3 DNA is TGCGCCAGCAGCCAAGCATCGGCCGCGGGTTCACCCCTCCACTTT.

The chain carries TRBV11-1 and TRBJ2-5; D is unresolved. Trimming pared 5 bases from V and 3 bases from J, leaving 4 bases between. The CDR3 runs to 11 residues. CDR1 and CDR2 (germline): SGHAT, FQDESV (reference sequence). The CDR3 bases are TGTGCCAGCAGCCAAGAAGAGACCCAGTACTTC. Translation gives CASSQEETQYF.

V is TRBV6-6 and J is TRBJ2-7; 9 bases are shared with TRBD1. The V and J ends lost 7 bases and 1 base, in that order; junction bases with no gene match: 5. CDR1 MNHNY and CDR2 SVGAGI come from the germline V gene (reference sequence). The length of the CDR3 is 14 residues. The CDR3 nucleotides read TGTGCCAGCACCTACGGACAGGGGTCCTACGAGCAGTACTTC. Protein sequence: CASTYGQGSYEQYF.

The rearrangement joins TRBV5-4 to TRBJ2-1; 11 bases align to TRBD2. The ends lost 0 bases at V and 6 bases at J; junction bases unmatched: 2. The CDR3 is made up of 15 amino acids. The germline gives CDR1 SGHNT, CDR2 YYREEE (reference sequence). In DNA, the CDR3 is TGTGCCAGCAGCTTGGGGCTAGCGGGGGGCAATGAGCAGTTCTTC. Its protein is CASSLGLAGGNEQFF.

With respect to this clone: This sample also contains other DNA sequences that code for the same CDR3. The J gene is TRBJ2-7, the V gene TRBV5-4; the D gene is possibly TRBD2 (5 bases). The CDR3 has 13 amino acids. Germline loops: CDR1 SGHNT, CDR2 YYREEE (reference sequence). Trimming pared 2 bases from V and 0 bases from J, leaving 6 bases between. For the CDR3, the DNA is TGTGCCAGCAGCTTAGGGAGCTCCTACGAGCAGTACTTC. This sequence encodes CASSLGSSYEQYF.

The chain carries TRBV5-1 and TRBJ1-1; D is perhaps TRBD1 (5 bases). Trimming took off 1 base at V and 3 bases at J, with 7 bases between the two ends. The CDR3 loop spans 13 amino acids. The germline gives CDR1 SGHRS, CDR2 YFSETQ. The CDR3 region has the DNA TGCGCCAGCAGCTTGCAAGGGGACACTGAAGCTTTCTTT. Translated: CASSLQGDTEAFF.

The J gene is TRBJ2-3, the V gene TRBV5-4, with TRBD1 matching over 10 bases. The ends lost 4 bases at V and 4 bases at J; junction bases unmatched: 6. This CDR3 contains 15 residues. Germline CDR1 and CDR2: SGHNT and YYREEE (reference sequence). The chain's CDR3 is CASSRDRGGADTQYF. As DNA, the CDR3 is TGTGCCAGCAGCAGGGACAGGGGAGGCGCAGATACGCAGTATTTT.

V is TRBV28 and J is TRBJ1-6, with D unresolved. V lost 6 bases to trimming and J lost 8 bases, with 14 bases between them. The CDR3 extends over 14 amino acids. Germline assignment: CDR1 MDHEN and CDR2 SYDVKM. The CDR3 is CASRKLDPYSPLHF. The CDR3 DNA follows: TGTGCCAGCAGAAAACTGGACCCTTATTCACCCCTCCACTTT.

The V gene is TRBV2, the J gene TRBJ1-2; possibly TRBD1 for D (5 bases). Trimming shortened V by 0 bases and J by 3 bases, and 14 bases separated the two germline ends. The germline CDR1 and CDR2 sequences are SNHLY and FYNNEI. This CDR3 contains 16 residues. The CDR3 nucleotides read TGTGCCAGCAGTGAAGCAGAGGGGAGGAGTGACTATGGCTACACCTTC. This sequence encodes CASSEAEGRSDYGYTF. The full variable domain, its missing parts supplied by reference TRBV2 and TRBJ1-2, is EPEVTQTPSHQVTQMGQEVILRCVPISNHLYFYWYRQILGQKVEFLVSFYNNEISEKSEIFDDQFSVERPDGSNFTLKIRSTKLEDSAMYFCASSEAEGRSDYGYTFGSGTRLTVV.

V is TRBV5-1 and J is TRBJ1-1, with D unresolved. The V end lost 0 bases, the J end lost 5 bases, and 23 bases lay between the germline ends. Per the germline V gene, CDR1 is SGHRS and CDR2 is YFSETQ. The CDR3 spans 18 residues. The CDR3 here is CASSLAARVRDARTEAFF. CDR3 sequence (DNA): TGCGCCAGCAGCTTGGCCGCCAGAGTTAGGGATGCGAGAACTGAAGCTTTCTTT.